This TCR beta chain was retrieved from a study of blood T cells in healthy people across ages. Through a sample-barcoded 5' primer and a J-beta primer mix, a second PCR was run for roughly 6 to 12 cycles. Each cDNA molecule was tagged by a template-switch adaptor with 12 random nucleotides. TCRdb itself ran the 5' RACE reads through MiXCR, one entry per CDR3 protein. The table shows over a million distinct CDR3 sequences, with around 55% occurring only once. CDR3 size: 15 residues. Trimming stripped 2 bases from V and 2 bases from J, with 12 bases between. Germline V gene lookup returns CDR1 MDHEN and CDR2 SYDVKM. Of note for this clonotype: Its target is unknown.

Study findings and constraints: A strong correlation was found between TCR beta diversity and the percentage of naive T cells.

The receptor was derived from a man between 18 and 35 years old in good health. This rearrangement joins TRBV28 to TRBJ2-5; D is possibly TRBD1 (5 bases). The specimen sequenced was blood. DNA of the CDR3: TGTGCCAGCAGTTTAGTCAGGGATGTACAAGAGACCCAGTACTTC. This translates into CASSLVRDVQETQYF.